A single sample is the source of the 25 T cell receptor beta chains below, sequenced in a study of blood T cells in healthy people across ages (dated by TCRdb to 2013 to 2016). To prepare the library, 5' RACE was applied. The sample was run on an Illumina HiSeq 2500. A second about 7 to 12 cycle PCR used a sample-barcoded 5' primer and a J-beta primer mix. TCRdb took the public reads, trimmed them with fastp at Q25, ran MiXCR for clone calling and kept in-frame beta chains. Rows with one shared CDR3 protein collapse into an entry with the most common genes and DNA. Within this sample are over 1,200,000 distinct CDR3 sequences, with 55% to 75% of them counted one time only. The ten largest clones take up over 5.5% of the sample. The sample comprised blood. These receptors originate from a man between 18 and 35 years old in good health.

CDR3 nucleotide sequence: TGTGCCAGCAGCGTAAACCCCCAAGAGACCCAGTACTTC. This sequence encodes CASSVNPQETQYF. This chain connects TRBV13 to TRBJ2-5; D ambiguous. Germline CDR1 is PRHDT and CDR2 is FYEKMQ (reference sequence). The CDR3 length is 13 residues. Trimming took off 5 bases at V and 1 base at J, with 8 bases between the two ends.

This chain joins TRBV4-2 and TRBJ2-3; 7 nucleotides agree with TRBD2. The V and J ends lost 1 base and 0 bases, in that order; junction bases with no gene match: 4. Germline loops: CDR1 LGHNA, CDR2 YNFKEQ. CDR3 length: 16 residues. The CDR3 sequence: CASSQGWGGSTDTQYF. CDR3 bases: TGTGCCAGCAGCCAAGGATGGGGGGGTAGCACAGATACGCAGTATTTT.

This clonotype was recorded a few times. V and J are TRBV29-1 and TRBJ2-1; 11 nucleotides line up with TRBD2. This CDR3 comprises 13 residues. Germline loops: CDR1 SQVTM, CDR2 ANQGSEA. J was trimmed by 6 bases and V by 8 bases; bases with no gene match: 6. DNA for the CDR3: TGCAGCAACCGCCTAGCGGGGGGCAATGAGCAGTTCTTC. This translates into CSNRLAGGNEQFF.

The V call is TRBV4-3, the J call TRBJ2-5; the D call may be TRBD1 or TRBD2 (5 bases each). The germline V gene has CDR1 LGHNA and CDR2 YSLEER. Trimming removed 1 base at V and 5 bases at J, with 14 bases between. The CDR3 runs 15 residues. This CDR3 is CASSQAWDRDETQYF. In nucleotides, the CDR3 is TGCGCCAGCAGCCAAGCGTGGGACCGGGATGAGACCCAGTACTTC.

The gene calls are TRBV28 and TRBJ2-7, with a weak D call TRBD2 (6 bases). Trimming cost V 10 bases and J 1 base, with 14 bases left between them. From germline, CDR1 is MDHEN and CDR2 SYDVKM. This CDR3 region has 13 residues. CDR3 sequence (DNA): TGTGCCATCTTCGCGGGGAGGTCCTACGAGCAGTACTTC. Protein: CAIFAGRSYEQYF.

V and J are TRBV24-1 and TRBJ2-3; TRBD1 or TRBD2 may be the D gene (5 bases each). The CDR3 is made up of 12 amino acids. Trimming cost V 4 bases and J 6 bases, with 7 bases left between them. The germline gives CDR1 KGHDR, CDR2 SFDVKD. The CDR3 DNA sequence: TGTGCCACCAGTGACGGGGCGGATACGCAGTATTTT. Amino acids: CATSDGADTQYF.

CDR3 in amino acids: CASSPRTGGNYEQYF. The CDR3 nucleotides are TGTGCCAGCAGCCCTCGGACAGGGGGGAACTACGAGCAGTACTTC. The chain carries TRBV28 and TRBJ2-7, with 10 bases that match TRBD1. The CDR3 has 15 residues. The germline V gene encodes CDR1 MDHEN and CDR2 SYDVKM. The V segment lost 6 bases and the J segment 3 bases; nucleotides outside the gene matches: 8.

V usage is TRBV28 and J usage is TRBJ2-7; 7 bases match TRBD2. Germline lookup yields CDR1 MDHEN and CDR2 SYDVKM. J lost 1 base, V lost 5 bases, and 2 bases had no gene match. CDR3 size: 13 residues. In nucleotides, the CDR3 is TGTGCCAGCAGTCGGGGGGATTCCTACGAGCAGTACTTC. As protein: CASSRGDSYEQYF.

This clonotype appeared a few times. The chain carries TRBV4-1 and TRBJ2-3, with 8 bases matching TRBD2. CDR1 MGHRA and CDR2 YSYEKL come from the germline V gene. V trimming: 0 bases; J trimming: 2 bases; junction bases outside the gene matches: 7. The length of the CDR3 is 17 residues. The CDR3 loop reads CASSQDRSGGYTDTQYF. Here the CDR3 DNA reads TGCGCCAGCAGCCAAGATCGGAGCGGGGGATACACAGATACGCAGTATTTT.

Worth noting for this clonotype: The DNA is left out, because the CDR3 cannot be placed on it with certainty; the CDR3 is given as TCRdb lists it. V usage is TRBV29-1 and J usage is TRBJ1-2. The CDR3 has 11 residues if both end residues are counted. In germline, CDR1 is SQVTM, CDR2 ANQGSEA. This CDR3 is CSGLDNYGCTF.

J is TRBJ2-1 and V is TRBV6-1; the D call may be TRBD1 or TRBD2 (6 bases each). The CDR3 consists of 20 residues. From germline, CDR1 is MNHNS and CDR2 SASEGT. Trimming left V 0 bases short and J 2 bases short, with 23 bases between. CDR3 sequence (DNA): TGTGCCAGCAGTGAAGCGGGACATGATTACCGGGAGCCCACCTACAATGAGCAGTTCTTC. Translating gives CASSEAGHDYREPTYNEQFF.

The chain uses TRBV21-1 and TRBJ1-1; TRBD1, the table's D call, lacks a check against the DNA. TRBV21-1 is a pseudogene. CDR3 size: 18 residues. This CDR3 reads CASSKVEQESRRDTEAFF. Written as DNA, the CDR3 is TGTGCCAGCAGCAAAGTCGAACAGGAATCCCGACGGGACACTGAAGCTTTCTTT.

The rearrangement joins TRBV20-1 to TRBJ2-3; D is unresolved. This CDR3 contains 17 residues. Germline V gene sequence: CDR1 DFQATT, CDR2 SNEGSKA (reference sequence). V was cut by 2 bases and J by 0 bases, with 18 bases left in between. The CDR3 region is CSARFGPWRRSTDTQYF. As DNA, the CDR3 is TGCAGTGCTAGATTCGGGCCATGGCGCAGAAGCACAGATACGCAGTATTTT.

The chain has TRBV5-6 and TRBJ1-5; unclear D gene. Germline CDR1 and CDR2: SGHDT and YYEEEE. V was pared by 2 bases and J by 0 bases, with 6 bases between. The CDR3 covers 14 residues. CDR3 sequence (DNA): TGTGCCAGCAGCTTTCCGACTAGCAATCAGCCCCAGCATTTT. Translated: CASSFPTSNQPQHF.

V and J are TRBV6-5 and TRBJ2-7, with a weak D call TRBD1 (7 bases). Germline lookup yields CDR1 MNHEY and CDR2 SVGAGI. Trimming removed 2 bases from V and 2 bases from J, with 16 bases in between. The CDR3 is 16 amino acids. As DNA, the CDR3 is TGTGCCAGCAGTTACGGGCCGGGGGACAGCCCCTACGAGCAGTACTTC. The encoded protein is CASSYGPGDSPYEQYF.

CDR3 in DNA: TGTGCCAGCTCAGGTGGGGGAGGGAACATTCAGTACTTC. Protein: CASSGGGGNIQYF. The chain has TRBV6-5 and TRBJ2-4; TRBD2 matches at 7 bases. Germline V gene lookup returns CDR1 MNHEY and CDR2 SVGAGI. V shed 8 bases and J 7 bases; nucleotides not matched to a gene: 8. There are 13 residues in the CDR3.

The chain recombines TRBV5-1 with TRBJ2-1; TRBD1 might be the D (6 bases). Gene TRBJ2-7 matches the end of the DNA better, so the J call may be wrong. Germline CDR1 and CDR2: SGHRS and YFSETQ. This CDR3 is built from 13 residues. CDR3 residues: CASSSRGTDEQYF. The CDR3 DNA reads as TGCGCCAGCAGCTCCAGGGGCACCGATGAGCAGTACTTC.

This chain connects TRBV11-2 to TRBJ1-1; maybe TRBD1 (6 bases). This CDR3 comprises 17 residues. Trimming removed 1 base at V and 1 base at J, with 16 bases between. Germline CDR1 SGHAT, CDR2 FQNNGV. CDR3 coding DNA: TGTGCCAGCAGCTTAGCCGGCAAGCAGGGGAGGAACACTGAAGCTTTCTTT. Translated: CASSLAGKQGRNTEAFF.

This clonotype came up once. The chain is built from TRBV3-1 and TRBJ2-1, with D possibly being TRBD2 (6 bases). The CDR3 spans 15 residues. Germline V gives CDR1 LGHDT, CDR2 YNNKEL (reference sequence). Trimming shortened V by 4 bases and J by 7 bases, and 17 bases separated the two germline ends. CDR3 bases: TGTGCCAGCAGCCCCGGGACTCTCGGCTTTAATGAGCAGTTCTTC. Its translation is CASSPGTLGFNEQFF.

The genes are TRBV11-2 and TRBJ2-7; 9 bases are a match to TRBD1. The germline V gene encodes CDR1 SGHAT and CDR2 FQNNGV. This CDR3 contains 16 residues. The trim removed 2 bases at V and 3 bases at J, leaving 8 bases unmatched. DNA for the CDR3: TGTGCCAGCAGCTTACAGGGGACAGGGTGGGTCTACGAGCAGTACTTC. This gives the protein CASSLQGTGWVYEQYF.

The rearrangement links TRBV5-1 to TRBJ2-3; D may be TRBD2 (7 bases). The CDR3 is 15 amino acids. Germline CDR1 and CDR2: SGHRS and YFSETQ. The V gene lost 7 bases and the J gene lost 3 bases, with 18 bases spanning the gap. The CDR3 DNA is TGCGCCAGCCTTGAGGGGGGGCGAACGACAGATACGCAGTATTTT. This sequence encodes CASLEGGRTTDTQYF.

The chain has TRBV12-3 or TRBV12-4 and TRBJ2-3; TRBD1 might be the D (6 bases). V lost 5 bases and J lost 4, with 10 bases in between. This CDR3 is 13 amino acids long. The CDR3 reads CASSPGDADTQYF. The CDR3 nucleotides are TGTGCCAGCAGTCCAGGGGACGCAGATACGCAGTATTTT.

A few counts support this clonotype. The chain employs TRBV4-1 and TRBJ2-1; weak D call: TRBD2 (7 bases). This CDR3 is 16 amino acids long. V lost 1 base and J lost 3, with 13 bases in between. Looked up from germline, CDR1 is MGHRA and CDR2 is YSYEKL. The CDR3 here is CASSQVAGAHYNEQFF. The CDR3 DNA reads as TGCGCCAGCAGCCAAGTTGCGGGGGCCCACTACAATGAGCAGTTCTTC.

This clonotype showed up just a few times. The chain uses TRBV5-5 and TRBJ2-3; TRBD2 agrees at 11 bases. This CDR3 is 20 amino acids long. Germline values: CDR1 SGHKS, CDR2 YYEKEE (reference sequence). V lost 0 bases to trimming and J lost 3 bases; unmatched junction nucleotides: 15. CDR3 bases: TGTGCCAGCAGCTTGGAGTCTAGCGGGGGGCCCCGCAAGGTGACAGATACGCAGTATTTT. As protein: CASSLESSGGPRKVTDTQYF.

This clonotype was detected only a few times. The V and J genes are TRBV9 and TRBJ1-6; D unresolved. Germline values: CDR1 SGDLS, CDR2 YYNGEE. Trimming left V 4 bases short and J 10 bases short, with 12 bases between. The CDR3 is 13 residues long. The CDR3 is CASSPPLGSPLHF. DNA for the CDR3: TGTGCCAGCAGCCCCCCACTCGGCTCACCCCTCCACTTT.